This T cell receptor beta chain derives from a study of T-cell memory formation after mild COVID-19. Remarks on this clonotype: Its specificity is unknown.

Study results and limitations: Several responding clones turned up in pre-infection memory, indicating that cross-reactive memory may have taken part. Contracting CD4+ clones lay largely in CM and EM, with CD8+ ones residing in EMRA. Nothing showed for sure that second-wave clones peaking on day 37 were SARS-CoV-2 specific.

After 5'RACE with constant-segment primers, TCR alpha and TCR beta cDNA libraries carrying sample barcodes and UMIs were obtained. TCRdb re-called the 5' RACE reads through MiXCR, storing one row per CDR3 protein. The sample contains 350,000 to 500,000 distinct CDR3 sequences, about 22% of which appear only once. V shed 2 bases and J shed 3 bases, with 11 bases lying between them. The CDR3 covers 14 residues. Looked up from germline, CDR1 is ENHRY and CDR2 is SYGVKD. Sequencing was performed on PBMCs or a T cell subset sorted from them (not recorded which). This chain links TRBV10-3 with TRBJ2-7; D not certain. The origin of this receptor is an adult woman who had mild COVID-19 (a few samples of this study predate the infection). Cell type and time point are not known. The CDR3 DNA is TGTGCCATCAGTGAGAGGACGGACGGCTACGAGCAGTACTTC. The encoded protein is CAISERTDGYEQYF.